This T cell receptor (beta chain) emerged from a study of identical twins. Study-level points and caveats: Conclusions were drawn cross-sectionally by statistical analysis, without following the same donors. The abundant beta clonotypes from cord blood had fewer insertions, and memory repertoires had none of this.

TCRdb ran MiXCR on the 5' RACE reads and lists one entry per CDR3 protein. The table records a few hundred thousand distinct CDR3 sequences, about 9% of them present only once. This clonotype has more than one count but fewer than ten. Its specificity is unknown. Among all donors, each was a healthy Caucasian. Sequenced input: naive T cells sorted from blood. The TCR comes from a woman aged 45-65 years in good health.

This CDR3 reads CASSMAGGLNQPQHF. The CDR3 nucleotides are TGCGCCAGCAGCATGGCAGGGGGTCTCAATCAGCCCCAGCATTTT. The rearrangement links TRBV5-1 to TRBJ1-5, with 7 bases identical to TRBD1. From germline, CDR1 is SGHRS and CDR2 YFSETQ. With 4 bases clipped from V and 3 bases from J, the junction kept 7 bases outside the gene matches. CDR3 length equals 15 residues.